The 18 T cell receptor beta chains in this list originate from one sample, sequenced in a study of shared clonotypes between healthy human individuals. Clones were sequenced by immunoSEQ multiplex PCR, and TCRdb holds only the in-frame ones, with some missing. Here the sample spans around 2.5 million clones, approximately 93% being singletons. The sequenced material came from naive CD4+ T cells from PBMCs. Subset of the sample: CD45RA+ positively selected. Receptors were obtained from a man aged 18 to 30 in good health. Some clones in this sample may be carry-over from other donors' samples.

The table lists this clone with a few counts. The genes are TRBV14 and TRBJ1-3, with D unresolved. The CDR3 spans 13 residues. Germline CDR1 is SGHDN and CDR2 is FVKESK. V was trimmed by 5 bases and J by 8 bases, leaving 13 bases between them. The CDR3 coding sequence is TGTGCCAGCAGCGCGCAGGTACGGGACACCATATATTTT. Amino acid sequence: CASSAQVRDTIYF. Drawing the rest from reference TRBV14 and TRBJ1-3, the complete variable domain is EAGVTQFPSHSVIEKGQTVTLRCDPISGHDNLYWYRRVMGKEIKFLLHFVKESKQDESGMPNNRFLAERTGGTYSTLKVQPAELEDSGVYFCASSAQVRDTIYFGEGSWLTVV.

This chain joins TRBV7-2 and TRBJ2-2; D not resolved. The germline V gene encodes CDR1 SGHTA and CDR2 FQGNSA. Trimming stripped 3 bases from V and 1 base from J, with 9 bases between. The CDR3 extends over 15 amino acids. The CDR3, as DNA: TGTGCCAGCAGCTTGAGTACACTGAACACCGGGGAGCTGTTTTTT. This translates into CASSLSTLNTGELFF.

This clone came up once. The genes are TRBV27 and TRBJ1-1; the D is unclear. CDR1 MNHEY and CDR2 SMNVEV come from the germline V gene (reference sequence). Trimming removed 6 bases from V and 4 bases from J, with 15 bases in between. The CDR3 length is 14 residues. Written as DNA, the CDR3 is TGTGCCAGCAGCCTCTCCCCTCCGGCCACTGAAGCTTTCTTT. It encodes CASSLSPPATEAFF.

Comment on this clone: This sample also contains other DNA sequences that code for the same CDR3. The chain is built from TRBV14 and TRBJ2-1; D is possibly TRBD1 (6 bases). The germline V gene has CDR1 SGHDN and CDR2 FVKESK. There are 13 residues in the CDR3. Trimming left V 0 bases short and J 7 bases short, with 7 bases between. The CDR3 bases are TGTGCCAGCAGCCAAGATAGGGGGAATGAGCAGTTCTTC. Residues: CASSQDRGNEQFF.

CDR3 amino acids: CASSRATSGYRDTQYF. In DNA form, the CDR3 reads TGTGCCAGCAGTCGGGCGACTAGCGGGTATAGAGATACGCAGTATTTT. The rearrangement joins TRBV28 to TRBJ2-3; 10 nucleotides match TRBD2. Germline V CDR1 and CDR2: MDHEN, SYDVKM. J was trimmed by 5 bases and V by 5 bases; bases with no gene match: 10. The CDR3 is 16 residues long.

The chain employs TRBV7-3 and TRBJ1-3; 9 bases are shared with TRBD1. Germline V gene lookup returns CDR1 SGHTA and CDR2 FQGTGA. The CDR3 totals 15 residues. The junction had 4 bases not matched to a gene; V was cut back by 5 bases and J by 2 bases. CDR3 residues: CASSQTGGTGNTIYF. The CDR3, as DNA: TGTGCCAGCAGCCAGACAGGGGGTACTGGAAACACCATATATTTT. The full variable domain, completed using reference TRBV7-3 and TRBJ1-3, is GAGVSQTPSNKVTEKGKYVELRCDPISGHTALYWYRQSLGQGPEFLIYFQGTGAADDSGLPNDRFFAVRPEGSVSTLKIQRTERGDSAVYLCASSQTGGTGNTIYFGEGSWLTVV.

This chain uses TRBV28 with TRBJ2-2; 10 bases are shared with TRBD2. Germline values: CDR1 MDHEN, CDR2 SYDVKM. This CDR3 is built from 16 residues. The junction had 8 bases not matched to a gene; V was cut back by 4 bases and J by 6 bases. The CDR3 here is CASSSQRAGGAGELFF. CDR3 DNA: TGTGCCAGCAGTTCCCAGCGAGCGGGAGGGGCCGGGGAGCTGTTTTTT.

V is TRBV2 and J is TRBJ2-7; D possibly corresponds to TRBD1 (6 bases). Germline V gene lookup returns CDR1 SNHLY and CDR2 FYNNEI. V was cut by 5 bases and J by 6 bases, with 14 bases left in between. The CDR3 is 13 residues long. The CDR3 is CASSWYRESEQYF. CDR3 sequence (DNA): TGTGCCAGCAGTTGGTACAGGGAGAGCGAGCAGTACTTC.

The rearrangement joins TRBV19 to TRBJ2-2; the match to TRBD2 covers 13 bases. Germline V gives CDR1 LNHDA, CDR2 SQIVND (reference sequence). V gave up 3 bases and J gave up 4 bases; unmatched junction bases: 5. The CDR3 is made up of 17 amino acids. The CDR3 loop reads CASSIRGTSGTTGELFF. DNA of the CDR3: TGTGCCAGTAGTATCAGGGGGACTAGCGGGACCACCGGGGAGCTGTTTTTT.

In the case of this clone: At one boundary the junction diverges from the germline segment, which might be a read error. The V call is TRBV5-1, the J call TRBJ2-7, with D maybe TRBD1 (6 bases). This CDR3 region has 14 residues. CDR1 and CDR2 from the germline V gene are SGHRS and YFSETQ. The CDR3 DNA reads as TGCGCCAGCAGTTCACAGGGTGTCTTACGAGCGCAGTGCTTC. Its translation is CASSSQGVLRAQCF.

A single count supports this clone. The chain uses TRBV19 and TRBJ1-2; 7 bases agree with TRBD1. The trim removed 6 bases at V and 8 bases at J, leaving 9 bases unmatched. Germline V gene sequence: CDR1 LNHDA, CDR2 SQIVND (reference sequence). The CDR3 covers 13 residues. For the CDR3, the DNA is TGTGCCAGTAGACGACAGGGTATCGGGGGCTACACCTTC. It specifies CASRRQGIGGYTF.

This rearrangement joins TRBV30 to TRBJ2-7; tentatively, D is TRBD1 or TRBD2 (6 bases each). V shed 1 base and J shed 7 bases, with 14 bases lying between them. This CDR3 region has 13 residues. Germline V gives CDR1 GTSNPN, CDR2 SVGIG (reference sequence). The CDR3 loop is CAWSGGAGWEQYF. The CDR3 DNA reads TGTGCCTGGAGTGGGGGGGCAGGCTGGGAGCAGTACTTC.

The chain combines TRBV5-4 with TRBJ1-1, with unresolved D. The V end lost 6 bases, the J end lost 5 bases, and 20 bases lay between the germline ends. The CDR3 loop spans 15 amino acids. Germline CDR1 reads SGHNT; CDR2 reads YYREEE (reference sequence). CDR3 coding DNA: TGTGCCAGCACCCAGGAGGTGGCAGCGGAAACTGAAGCTTTCTTT. Encoded protein: CASTQEVAAETEAFF.

This clone was counted only a few times. Here the CDR3 DNA reads TGTGCCAGCAGGGGCGGGCAATACTACACCTTC. As protein: CASRGGQYYTF. The rearrangement links TRBV2 to TRBJ1-2, with D uncertain. Trimming shortened V by 6 bases and J by 10 bases, and 12 bases separated the two germline ends. This CDR3 contains 11 residues. Germline CDR1 and CDR2: SNHLY and FYNNEI.

The genes are TRBV19 and TRBJ2-3; the D call may be TRBD1 or TRBD2 (5 bases each). Germline CDR1 LNHDA, CDR2 SQIVND (reference sequence). Trimming took 3 bases from V and 8 from J, leaving 18 bases between them. This CDR3 comprises 15 residues. The CDR3 spells CASSIGTHRWGTQYF. For the CDR3, the DNA is TGTGCCAGTAGTATCGGGACGCACCGTTGGGGTACGCAGTATTTT. The variable domain in full, completed from reference TRBV19 and TRBJ2-3, reads DGGITQSPKYLFRKEGQNVTLSCEQNLNHDAMYWYRQDPGQGLRLIYYSQIVNDFQKGDIAEGYSVSREKKESFPLTVTSAQKNPTAFYLCASSIGTHRWGTQYFGPGTRLTVL.

The V call is TRBV7-8, the J call TRBJ2-3; 8 nucleotides line up with TRBD2. Per the germline V gene, CDR1 is SGHVS and CDR2 is FQNEAQ. The CDR3 extends over 17 amino acids. Trimming removed 1 base from V and 5 bases from J; junction bases left unmatched: 11. CDR3 in amino acids: CASSLVRASGSKDTQYF. The DNA for the CDR3 is TGTGCCAGCAGCTTAGTACGGGCCAGCGGGAGTAAAGATACGCAGTATTTT.

V usage is TRBV4-1 and J usage is TRBJ2-7, with 7 positions matching TRBD2. V lost 2 bases and J lost 2; bases outside the gene matches: 9. This CDR3 spans 16 amino acids. The germline V gene encodes CDR1 MGHRA and CDR2 YSYEKL. The CDR3 DNA reads TGCGCCAGCAGCCAAAGCGGGACGAGTAAGACCTACGAGCAGTACTTC. Encoded protein: CASSQSGTSKTYEQYF.

This chain joins TRBV7-2 and TRBJ1-2, with D possibly matching TRBD1 (5 bases). V was trimmed by 5 bases and J by 4 bases, leaving 14 bases between them. The CDR3 runs to 14 residues. The V gene's germline CDR1 is SGHTA and CDR2 FQGNSA. The CDR3 DNA reads as TGTGCCAGCAGCGTGAGGGGTGGTGGCTATGGCTACACCTTC. This translates into CASSVRGGGYGYTF. The full variable domain, in which reference TRBV7-2 and TRBJ1-2 provide the parts outside the CDR3, is GAGVSQSPSNKVTEKGKDVELRCDPISGHTALYWYRQSLGQGLEFLIYFQGNSAPDKSGLPSDRFSAERTGGSVSTLTIQRTQQEDSAVYLCASSVRGGGYGYTFGSGTRLTVV.